This T cell receptor beta chain was retrieved from a study of blood T cell repertoires in COVID-19. About the research overall: PBMCs, B-cell-depleted T cells, or T cells provided the cDNA or gDNA that made up the material.

As handled by the study authors: Reference gene primers were amplified, and this amplification served to estimate nucleated cell counts. The data were produced by immunoSEQ multiplex PCR, yet TCRdb's version contains in-frame clones alone and is incomplete. V, J and clone size derive from that table, while D and trimming were established from the DNA sequence. The data contain under 150,000 clones, approximately 88% of them seen just once; the ten biggest clones take up roughly 30%. The CDR3 has 14 residues. Germline CDR1 is SGHRS and CDR2 is YFSETQ. Trimming cost V 5 bases and J 4 bases; bases outside gene matches: 9. This clone was counted ten times or more.

The rearrangement uses TRBV5-1 and TRBJ2-7; 7 bases align to TRBD1. The TCR sequence derives from a human donor in a cohort sampled during active COVID-19. Material for sequencing was peripheral blood. CDR3 bases: TGCGCCAGCAGTGGAGTGACAGGGAGTTACGAGCAGTACTTC. It specifies CASSGVTGSYEQYF.